This T cell receptor (beta chain) was sequenced for a study of shared clonotypes between healthy human individuals (dated by TCRdb to 2020 to 2022). Background for the entire study: Three men and two women, aged 18 to 49 years, made up the cohort. To increase sequencing depth and limit assay-specific biases, TCR repertoire library preparation and sequencing were carried out by different laboratories using diverse techniques. To estimate repertoire size and how much clonotype sharing occurs between individuals, the study deeply sequenced the blood TCR repertoires of five healthy adults. For each donor, CD4 naive and CD4 memory were each run on three plates, CD8 naive on two plates, and CD8 memory on one plate. Per donor, leukapheresis produced somewhere between about 0.85 and 10 billion PBMCs.

Using the deep immunoSEQ assay, multiplex PCR amplified TCR CDR3 regions from genomic DNA. Extracted genomic DNA from each cell subset was distributed evenly across all wells of several immunoSEQ 96-well plates, and each plate was treated as a replicate. For sorted subsets, about 200 ng genomic DNA, equal to some 28,000 T cell genomes, was loaded into each replicate PCR. Purified libraries were measured with a Qubit 3.0 fluorometer, size-checked on a Bioanalyzer 2100, and measured again with the KAPA Library Quantification kit. Every immunoSEQ 96-well plate was sequenced on a dedicated single-read 150-cycle Illumina NextSeq 550 flow cell. For the original study's pipeline: The immunoSEQ output contained only junctional sequences without quality scores, so filtering could not match that applied to full-length reads. To assign V/J genes and CDR3, sequences were annotated using PyIR, a Python wrapper for IgBLAST v1.9, with IMGT germline references. Reads with weak V/J assignments (E-value above 1e-6), missing CDR3, stop codons, out-of-frame junctions, or ambiguous translated residues were removed. A V3J clonotype was defined by an identical inferred V gene, J gene, and CDR3 amino acid sequence. To compute the percentage overlap between repertoires, the number of shared unique clonotypes was divided by the size of the smaller repertoire. RTK rarefaction, the Chao1 estimator, and Recon v2.1 estimates of unobserved clonotypes were used to assess repertoire richness. Generation probabilities for all TCRbeta clonotypes obtained by the gDNA method from a handful of donors were computed using OLGA. Not all clones reach the TCRdb copy of this immuneACCESS table, which keeps in-frame sequences only. Checked studies attribute under half of the gap to unresolved V genes and leave the rest unexplained. The V and J calls and the clone size are those of that table, but D and trimming were determined from the DNA. The sample yields over a million clones; roughly 96% were counted once. In total, the top ten clones hold more than 0.9% of the sample.

Donors were healthy HIV-negative adults with no recently reported acute infections or vaccinations. Every donor was a Caucasian adult residing in Nashville, Tennessee, USA. CD4+ T cells were enriched through magnetic negative selection, after which naive cells were positively selected on CD45RA and the remaining negative fraction served as the memory subset. Blood was obtained by leukapheresis, after which PBMCs were separated by Ficoll-Histopaque density gradient centrifugation and cryopreserved in liquid nitrogen vapor phase. Purity and quantity of every magnetically sorted T cell population were checked by analytical flow cytometry. Genomic DNA was isolated from every sorted fraction and measured by UV absorbance on a Nanodrop 2000c. Beyond this particular receptor, the publication reports: Compared with non-shared clonotypes, the clonotypes found in all four sorted-subset donors had higher generation probabilities. Pairwise subsampling led to the expectation that sequencing depth would affect the degree of clonotype sharing among donors. The genetic and exposure-history diversity represented was limited by the small number of donors. Only blood was sampled, and tissue TCR repertoires likely differ from those in blood. Across a few donors, approximately 5% of naive CD4, over 3% of naive CD8, 2% to 2.5% of memory CD4, and approximately 0.42% of memory CD8 clonotypes were shared. Rarefaction of sorted-subset datasets indicated incomplete sequencing despite the large sequencing depth. Larger estimated clonotype richness was generally found for naive subsets than for memory subsets.

A remark on this clone: The antigen it binds to is not known. No quality values exist for individual bases; no much larger clone is one base distant.

According to the germline V gene, CDR1 reads SGDLS and CDR2 reads YYNGEE. Including the terminal cysteine and phenylalanine, the CDR3 comprises 17 residues. Here the CDR3 DNA is all that survives: 51 bases in frame from base 1. For this chain, trimming is 3 bases at the V end and 1 base at the J end, and the number of junction bases without a gene match is 7. This clonotype originated in a man under 40 in good health. The V and J segments used are TRBV9 and TRBJ2-3; TRBD2 fits 11 bases in the junction. The sequenced material came from naive CD4+ T cells sorted from blood. This specimen's cell subset or site label, per the study, means: CD45RA+ positively selected. The nucleotides read TGTGCCAGCAGCGGATATAGCGGGAGGGCCGGCACAGATACGCAGTATTTT. Its translation reads: CASSGYSGRAGTDTQYF.